The clone carrying this T cell receptor (beta chain) has a single count. What it binds is not known. These data originate in a study of T cell responses to AZD1222 COVID-19 vaccine. Study results and caveats: No day 14 peak samples; only post-peak repertoires were characterized. With dominance at 160-218 and 743-854, vaccine-associated CD4 TCRs spanned spike. Mostly white British, mostly female donors; authors suggested clonal diversity may be underestimated.

The trim removed 7 bases at V and 13 bases at J, leaving 15 bases unmatched. Germline V gene sequence: CDR1 GTSNPN, CDR2 SVGIG (reference sequence). The CDR3 runs to 13 residues. Assay used: immunoSEQ multiplex PCR; TCRdb lists only in-frame clones, some missing. The sample contains 90,000 to 150,000 clones, about 85% of which appear only once. This chain links TRBV30 with TRBJ2-4; TRBD2 agrees at 8 bases. The material was peripheral blood, obtained on day 0 of AZD1222 vaccination. This sequence was found in an adult in good health. The CDR3 loop reads CAYEREWGFGQYF. DNA of the CDR3: TGTGCCTACGAGCGGGAGTGGGGATTTGGGCAGTACTTC.